These 25 T cell receptor beta chains came from one sample sequenced in a study of early T cells in non-severe SARS-CoV-2 infection. TCRdb reanalysed the 5' RACE reads using MiXCR and keeps one entry per CDR3 protein. Of 65,000 to 70,000 distinct CDR3 sequences listed, 12% are singletons. Sequencing was carried out using whole blood. The receptors originated from an adult who was a healthcare worker with PCR-confirmed SARS-CoV-2 infection or an uninfected control (not recorded which).

In its sample, this clonotype was seen a few times. The chain combines TRBV6-6 with TRBJ1-4, with 8 positions matching TRBD1. Germline V gives CDR1 MNHNY, CDR2 SVGAGI (reference sequence). The CDR3 sequence is 17 residues long. V lost 5 bases and J lost 0; bases outside the gene matches: 8. The CDR3 nucleotides read TGTGCCAGCAGTGTTGCAGGGGGCCTAGCAACTAATGAAAAACTGTTTTTT. Protein sequence: CASSVAGGLATNEKLFF.

This clonotype was counted between two and nine times. CDR3 in DNA: TGTGCCAGCAGAAAGTCGTACCAAGAGACCCAGTACTTC. It codes for CASRKSYQETQYF. The chain recombines TRBV28 with TRBJ2-5; no reliable D call. Germline-derived CDR1 and CDR2 are MDHEN and SYDVKM. Deletions cut 6 bases from V and 0 bases from J, with 8 bases between. This CDR3 is built from 13 residues.

This clonotype appeared many times. The rearrangement uses TRBV9 and TRBJ2-7; either TRBD1 or TRBD2 may supply D (6 bases each). The germline CDR1 and CDR2 sequences are SGDLS and YYNGEE. The CDR3 is made up of 15 amino acids. V was pared by 0 bases and J by 5 bases, with 15 bases between. CDR3 sequence: CASSVAPGDFNEQYF. CDR3 bases: TGTGCCAGCAGCGTAGCGCCAGGGGACTTCAACGAGCAGTACTTC.

The gene calls are TRBV7-2 and TRBJ2-7; D unresolved. The CDR3 spans 14 residues. Trimming removed 4 bases at V and 2 bases at J, with 12 bases between. Germline-derived CDR1 and CDR2 are SGHTA and FQGNSA. CDR3 protein: CASSYGARTYEQYF. In nucleotides, the CDR3 is TGTGCCAGCAGCTACGGCGCAAGAACCTACGAGCAGTACTTC.

Ten or more counts support this clonotype. The chain links TRBV20-1 to TRBJ1-1; a possible D gene is TRBD1 (5 bases). The CDR3 is made up of 14 amino acids. Trimming removed 8 bases at V and 1 base at J, with 17 bases between. The germline CDR1 and CDR2 sequences are DFQATT and SNEGSKA (reference sequence). This CDR3 reads CSHRIAGRNTEAFF. The CDR3 DNA sequence: TGCAGTCACCGTATAGCAGGGCGGAACACTGAAGCTTTCTTT.

The chain recombines TRBV20-1 with TRBJ1-2; D is unclear. Germline values: CDR1 DFQATT, CDR2 SNEGSKA (reference sequence). The CDR3 loop spans 10 amino acids. Trimming removed 7 bases from V and 8 bases from J, with 11 bases in between. CDR3 protein: CSGRGSGYTF. The CDR3 DNA sequence: TGCAGTGGACGGGGAAGCGGCTACACCTTC.

This clonotype appeared many times. This sequence joins TRBV20-1 and TRBJ1-2; no reliable D call. The germline gives CDR1 DFQATT, CDR2 SNEGSKA (reference sequence). Trimming removed 0 bases at V and 8 bases at J, with 13 bases between. The CDR3 spans 13 residues. DNA of the CDR3: TGCAGTGCTAGAGATATGGGAAGTTGGGGCTACACCTTC. It translates to CSARDMGSWGYTF.

This clonotype was seen a few times. The chain couples TRBV7-6 to TRBJ2-7, with D possibly being TRBD1 or TRBD2 (5 bases each). Germline V gene data show CDR1 as SGHVS and CDR2 as FNYEAQ. V dropped 1 base and J dropped 5 bases, with 6 bases sitting between them. This CDR3 is built from 12 residues. Written as DNA, the CDR3 is TGTGCCAGCAGCTTAGGGGACGACGAGCAGTACTTC. Amino acid sequence: CASSLGDDEQYF.

The V call is TRBV3-1, the J call TRBJ2-5, with a tentative D call TRBD2 (7 bases). The CDR3 is made up of 12 amino acids. The V gene's germline CDR1 is LGHDT and CDR2 YNNKEL (reference sequence). The V end was cut by 4 bases, the J end by 9 bases, with 12 bases between. The CDR3 DNA reads as TGTGCCAGCAGCCGGGGAGGGGGGGCCCAGTACTTC. It is translated as CASSRGGGAQYF.

About this clonotype: Given a much more abundant clone one base away, this may be a read error. V and J are TRBV3-1 and TRBJ1-6, with a possible D match to TRBD1 (5 bases). The CDR3 consists of 15 residues. Germline-derived CDR1 and CDR2 are LGHDT and YNNKEL (reference sequence). CDR3: CASSQGGDYKSPLHF. The CDR3 nucleotides are TGTGCCAGCAGCCAAGGCGGGGACTATAAATCACCCCTCCACTTT.

This clonotype has just a few counts. The V and J genes are TRBV29-1 and TRBJ2-5, with a tentative D call TRBD2 (6 bases). The CDR3 runs to 13 residues. CDR1 is SQVTM and CDR2 is ANQGSEA in the germline V gene. Trimming left V 4 bases short and J 0 bases short, with 9 bases between. CDR3 protein: CSVGEAYQETQYF. For the CDR3, the DNA is TGCAGCGTTGGGGAGGCGTACCAAGAGACCCAGTACTTC.

The chain employs TRBV30 and TRBJ1-1; no firm D call. The CDR3 sequence is 12 residues long. CDR1 GTSNPN and CDR2 SVGIG come from the germline V gene (reference sequence). With 3 bases removed from V and 2 bases from J, the gap between germline ends came to 7 bases. In DNA form, the CDR3 reads TGTGCCTGGAGCAGTGCAAACACTGAAGCTTTCTTT. As protein: CAWSSANTEAFF.

This clonotype was seen repeatedly, ten times or more. In DNA form, the CDR3 reads TGTGCCACCCAAAGCGGGGGGGCGCAAGAGACCCAGTACTTC. It is translated as CATQSGGAQETQYF. The rearrangement joins TRBV7-6 to TRBJ2-5, with TRBD2 matching 10 bases. The CDR3 runs 14 residues. Trimming cost V 10 bases and J 2 bases; bases outside gene matches: 7. Germline V gene data show CDR1 as SGHVS and CDR2 as FNYEAQ. Together with reference TRBV7-6 and TRBJ2-5, the CDR3 gives the full variable domain: GAGVSQSPRYKVTKRGQDVALRCDPISGHVSLYWYRQALGQGPEFLTYFNYEAQQDKSGLPNDRFSAERPEGSISTLTIQRTEQRDSAMYRCATQSGGAQETQYFGPGTRLLVL.

The chain is built from TRBV7-2 and TRBJ2-4; 7 bases map to TRBD1. V trimming: 1 base; J trimming: 0 bases; junction bases outside the gene matches: 3. This CDR3 is 16 amino acids long. Germline values: CDR1 SGHTA, CDR2 FQGNSA. CDR3 coding DNA: TGTGCCAGCAGCTTAGTGGGACAGCTAGCCAAAAACATTCAGTACTTC. It specifies CASSLVGQLAKNIQYF.

The V call is TRBV12-3 or TRBV12-4, the J call TRBJ2-1, with D perhaps TRBD1 (5 bases). CDR3 length equals 17 residues. With 5 bases removed from V and 3 bases from J, the gap between germline ends came to 20 bases. DNA for the CDR3: TGTGCCAGCAGTCTCTTAGGACACCCGGTCGGCTACAATGAGCAGTTCTTC. Protein product: CASSLLGHPVGYNEQFF.

This clonotype occurred a few times. The rearrangement links TRBV6-6 to TRBJ2-1; TRBD2 aligns across 9 bases. The length of the CDR3 is 16 residues. Germline V gene sequence: CDR1 MNHNY, CDR2 SVGAGI (reference sequence). J gave up 10 bases and V 0 bases, and 10 bases lay outside the gene matches. The chain's CDR3 is CASSYSPSGGTEEQFF. DNA of the CDR3: TGTGCCAGCAGTTACTCCCCCAGCGGGGGGACTGAAGAGCAGTTCTTC.

V gene TRBV5-1 combines with J gene TRBJ2-3, with D unclear. The CDR3 sequence is 15 residues long. Trimming shortened V by 2 bases and J by 1 base, and 11 bases separated the two germline ends. Germline values: CDR1 SGHRS, CDR2 YFSETQ. The CDR3 coding sequence is TGCGCCAGCAGCTTCATTCGCGGTGGCACAGATACGCAGTATTTT. Protein sequence: CASSFIRGGTDTQYF.

Details on this clonotype: A junction boundary mismatches the germline segment, possibly from a read error. J is TRBJ1-6 and V is TRBV4-2, with D hard to call. CDR1 is LGHNA, CDR2 YNFKEQ, per germline. This CDR3 contains 12 residues. The CDR3 coding sequence is TGTGCCAGCAGCCAAGAAATGGGGAGTCTCCTTTTT. It yields the protein CASSQEMGSLLF.

The gene calls are TRBV3-1 and TRBJ2-7, with unresolved D. Germline values: CDR1 LGHDT, CDR2 YNNKEL (reference sequence). The CDR3 loop spans 12 amino acids. The ends were cut back, 3 bases at V and 4 bases at J, with 7 bases in the middle. The CDR3 sequence is CASSHTLYEQYF. As DNA, the CDR3 is TGTGCCAGCAGCCATACATTGTACGAGCAGTACTTC.

This clonotype was seen a few times. V gene TRBV12-3 or TRBV12-4 combines with J gene TRBJ2-7; D gene uncertain. This CDR3 comprises 12 residues. Trimming pared 6 bases from V and 2 bases from J, leaving 8 bases between. CDR3 bases: TGTGCCAGCAGGTCGACCCCCTACGAGCAGTACTTC. This encodes CASRSTPYEQYF.

The genes are TRBV20-1 and TRBJ1-6; D uncertain. From germline, CDR1 is DFQATT and CDR2 SNEGSKA (reference sequence). Trimming stripped 1 base from V and 13 bases from J, with 14 bases between. The CDR3 spans 13 residues. Here the CDR3 DNA reads TGCAGTGCTAGAGCCGGATACCAGAGGCCCCTCCACTTT. It codes for CSARAGYQRPLHF.

In this sample, this clonotype turned up a few times. The V gene is TRBV6-2 or TRBV6-3, the J gene TRBJ1-1; possible D gene TRBD1, 5 bases. Germline CDR1 is MNHEY and CDR2 is SVGEGT. V lost 6 bases, J lost 2 bases, and 16 bases lay in between. The CDR3 contains 15 residues. The CDR3 is CASRLRSGDNTEAFF. Here the CDR3 DNA reads TGTGCCAGCAGACTTAGATCGGGGGATAACACTGAAGCTTTCTTT.

This clonotype occurred many times. The rearrangement uses TRBV5-5 and TRBJ2-7, with a tentative D call TRBD1 (6 bases). Trimming took 0 bases from V and 10 from J, leaving 26 bases between them. This CDR3 is built from 17 residues. The V gene's germline CDR1 is SGHKS and CDR2 YYEKEE (reference sequence). CDR3 DNA sequence: TGTGCCAGCAGCTTGGAGGGTTTTCCGACAGGCCAACCTCTACAGTACTTC. It encodes CASSLEGFPTGQPLQYF.

This clonotype was found once. The gene calls are TRBV7-9 and TRBJ1-5; D possibly corresponds to TRBD1 (5 bases). V lost 5 bases to trimming and J lost 4 bases, with 15 bases between them. Germline loops: CDR1 SEHNR, CDR2 FQNEAQ (reference sequence). This CDR3 is built from 15 residues. CDR3 residues: CASSPMGGNNQPQHF. The CDR3 nucleotides are TGTGCCAGCAGCCCCATGGGGGGTAATAATCAGCCCCAGCATTTT.

The chain carries TRBV29-1 and TRBJ2-7; 8 bases line up with TRBD1. Germline-derived CDR1 and CDR2 are SQVTM and ANQGSEA. Germline trimming cut 7 bases from V and 3 bases from J; bases unmatched to any gene: 5. The CDR3 is 12 amino acids. The CDR3 region has the DNA TGCAGCGGTGGGACAGGAAACTACGAGCAGTACTTC. As protein: CSGGTGNYEQYF.